Listed here are 3 T cell receptor beta chains from one sample, sequenced in a study of regulatory T cells in long-lasting Graves disease. Arm-PCR of CDR3 regions with iRepertoire HTBI primers generated TCR beta libraries. MiXCR, run by TCRdb on the multiplex PCR reads, gives a single entry per CDR3 protein. This sample has about 320,000 distinct CDR3 sequences, with roughly 18% found just once. Time point given: newly diagnosed GD, antithyroid drugs for less than 3 months. With RNA extracted from PBMCs as input, the TCR library was made. The sequenced sample was peripheral blood mononuclear cells (PBMCs), obtained at new diagnosis, from a patient treated with antithyroid drugs. These receptors originate from a female donor with Graves disease.

Many counts were recorded for this clonotype. The rearrangement joins TRBV7-9 to TRBJ2-7; D remains ambiguous. Germline assignment: CDR1 SEHNR and CDR2 FQNEAQ (reference sequence). Trimming stripped 2 bases from V and 7 bases from J, with 9 bases between. CDR3 length: 12 amino acids. The CDR3 loop reads CASSLWGTEQYF. DNA for the CDR3: TGTGCCAGCAGCTTATGGGGAACTGAGCAGTACTTC.

This clonotype occurred many times. The chain employs TRBV28 and TRBJ2-5; D unclear. The CDR3 extends over 11 amino acids. V was pared by 8 bases and J by 2 bases, with 6 bases between. Germline CDR1 MDHEN, CDR2 SYDVKM. CDR3 sequence (DNA): TGTGCCAGCTTCGGTCAAGAGACCCAGTACTTC. It encodes CASFGQETQYF.

The sample holds many counts of this clonotype. CDR3 protein: CASSQDGPGVFF. CDR3 nucleotide sequence: TGTGCCAGCAGTCAGGACGGGCCGGGCGTGTTTTTT. J is TRBJ1-4 and V is TRBV12-3 or TRBV12-4, with no clear D. Trimming took off 5 bases at V and 15 bases at J, with 16 bases between the two ends. The CDR3 consists of 12 residues.